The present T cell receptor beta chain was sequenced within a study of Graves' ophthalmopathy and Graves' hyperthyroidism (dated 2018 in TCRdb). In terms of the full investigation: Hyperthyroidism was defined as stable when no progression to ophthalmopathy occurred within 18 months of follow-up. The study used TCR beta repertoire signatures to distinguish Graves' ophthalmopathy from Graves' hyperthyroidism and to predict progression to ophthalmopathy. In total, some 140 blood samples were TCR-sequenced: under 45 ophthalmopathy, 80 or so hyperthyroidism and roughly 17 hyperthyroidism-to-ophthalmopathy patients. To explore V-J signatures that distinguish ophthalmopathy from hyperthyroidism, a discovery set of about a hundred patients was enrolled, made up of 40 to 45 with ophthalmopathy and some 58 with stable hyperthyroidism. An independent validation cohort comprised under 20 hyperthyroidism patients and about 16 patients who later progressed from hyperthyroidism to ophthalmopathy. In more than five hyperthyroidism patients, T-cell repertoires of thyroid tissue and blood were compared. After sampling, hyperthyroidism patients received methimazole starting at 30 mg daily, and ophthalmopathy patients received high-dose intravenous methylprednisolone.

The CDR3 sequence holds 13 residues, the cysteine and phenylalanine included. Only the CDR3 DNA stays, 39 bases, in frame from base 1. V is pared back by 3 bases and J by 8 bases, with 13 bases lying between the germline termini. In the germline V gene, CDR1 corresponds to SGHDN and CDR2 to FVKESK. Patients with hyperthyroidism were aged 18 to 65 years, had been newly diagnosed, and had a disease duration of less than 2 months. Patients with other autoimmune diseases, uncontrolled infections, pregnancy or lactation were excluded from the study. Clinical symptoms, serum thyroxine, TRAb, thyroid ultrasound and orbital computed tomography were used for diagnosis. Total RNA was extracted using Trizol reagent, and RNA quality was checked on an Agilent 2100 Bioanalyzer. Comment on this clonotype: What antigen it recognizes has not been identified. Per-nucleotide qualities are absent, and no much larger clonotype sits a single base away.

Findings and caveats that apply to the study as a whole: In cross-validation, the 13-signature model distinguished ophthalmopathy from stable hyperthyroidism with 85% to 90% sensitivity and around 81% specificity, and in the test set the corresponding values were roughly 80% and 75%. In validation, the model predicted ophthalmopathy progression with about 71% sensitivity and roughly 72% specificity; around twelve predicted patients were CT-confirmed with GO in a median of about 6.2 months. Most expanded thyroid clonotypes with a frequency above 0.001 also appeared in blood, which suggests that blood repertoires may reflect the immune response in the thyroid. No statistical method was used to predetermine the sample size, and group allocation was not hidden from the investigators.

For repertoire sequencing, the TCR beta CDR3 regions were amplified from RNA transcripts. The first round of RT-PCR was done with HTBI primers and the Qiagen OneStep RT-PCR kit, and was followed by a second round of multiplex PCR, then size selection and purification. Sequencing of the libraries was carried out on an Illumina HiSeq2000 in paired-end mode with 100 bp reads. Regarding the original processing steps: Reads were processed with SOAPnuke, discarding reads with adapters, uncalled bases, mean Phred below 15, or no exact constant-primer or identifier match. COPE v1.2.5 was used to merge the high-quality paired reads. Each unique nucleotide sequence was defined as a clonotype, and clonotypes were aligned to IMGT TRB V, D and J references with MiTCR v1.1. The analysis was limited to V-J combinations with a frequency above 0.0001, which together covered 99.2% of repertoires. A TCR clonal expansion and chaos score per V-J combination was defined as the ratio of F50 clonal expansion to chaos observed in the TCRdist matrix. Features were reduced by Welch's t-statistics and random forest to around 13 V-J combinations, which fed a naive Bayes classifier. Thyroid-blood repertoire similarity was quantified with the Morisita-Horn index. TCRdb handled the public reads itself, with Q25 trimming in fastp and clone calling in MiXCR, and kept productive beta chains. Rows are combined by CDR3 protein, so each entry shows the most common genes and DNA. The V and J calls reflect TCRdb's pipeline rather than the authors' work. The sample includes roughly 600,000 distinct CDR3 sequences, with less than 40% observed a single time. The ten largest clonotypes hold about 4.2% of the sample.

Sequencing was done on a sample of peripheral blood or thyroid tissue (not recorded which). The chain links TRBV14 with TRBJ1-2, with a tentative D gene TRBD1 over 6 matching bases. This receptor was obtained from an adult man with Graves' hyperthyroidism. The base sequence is TGTGCCAGCAGCCATACAGGGTTTCGGGGCTACACCTTC. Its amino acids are CASSHTGFRGYTF.